These 6 T cell receptor beta chains share one sample of origin, sequenced in a study of spatial heterogeneity in lung cancer. Regarding time point: sample taken at primary tumor resection. TCRdb re-derived calls from the 5' RACE reads in MiXCR, one entry per CDR3 protein. The sample has some 40,000 distinct CDR3 sequences, 3.1% seen once. The sequences come from normal lung tissue next to the tumor, collected at surgery. These receptors came from a male donor with early-stage non-small cell lung cancer.

In this sample, this clonotype is large (0.1 to 1%). The chain uses TRBV7-9 and TRBJ2-7, with a weak D call TRBD2 (6 bases). Trimming pared 8 bases from V and 4 bases from J, leaving 15 bases between. This CDR3 has 13 residues. Per germline, CDR1 SEHNR and CDR2 FQNEAQ (reference sequence). CDR3 protein: CASRTGLEYEQYF. For the CDR3, the DNA is TGTGCCAGCCGCACGGGACTTGAGTACGAGCAGTACTTC.

This clonotype was observed at least ten times. In DNA, the CDR3 is TGTGCCAGCAGCCGCCGCCCCGGAACACATAGCAATCAGCCCCAGCATTTT. Its protein is CASSRRPGTHSNQPQHF. The chain uses TRBV16 and TRBJ1-5; D not certain. Germline V gene sequence: CDR1 KGHSY, CDR2 FQNENV. The V and J ends lost 4 bases and 0 bases respectively, with 16 bases between them. This CDR3 contains 17 residues.

The sample holds many counts of this clonotype. The chain is built from TRBV12-3 or TRBV12-4 and TRBJ1-5; D might be TRBD1 (6 bases). The CDR3 is made up of 14 amino acids. V gave up 4 bases and J gave up 6 bases, with 13 bases separating them. CDR3 residues: CASSYQGKAQPQHF. The DNA of the CDR3 is TGTGCCAGCAGTTATCAGGGGAAAGCTCAGCCCCAGCATTTT.

This clonotype was seen at least ten times. The gene calls are TRBV28 and TRBJ2-7; D could derive from TRBD1 or TRBD2 (5 bases each). The CDR3 spans 15 residues. Germline CDR1 and CDR2: MDHEN and SYDVKM. V lost 4 bases and J lost 0, with 13 bases in between. CDR3 sequence reads: CASSSEGLASYEQYF. Written as DNA, the CDR3 is TGTGCCAGCAGTTCCGAGGGGTTAGCCTCCTACGAGCAGTACTTC.

The chain joins TRBV20-1 to TRBJ1-3; perhaps TRBD1 as D (5 bases). Germline V gene data show CDR1 as DFQATT and CDR2 as SNEGSKA (reference sequence). Between the trimmed V and J ends, which lost 0 bases and 2 bases, there was a span of 14 bases. The CDR3 is made up of 16 amino acids. DNA of the CDR3: TGCAGTGCTAGAGACCCGAGTCAGGGAGCTGGAAACACCATATATTTT. Translated, it gives CSARDPSQGAGNTIYF.

There are many counts of this clonotype. This rearrangement joins TRBV20-1 to TRBJ1-5; D perhaps matches TRBD1 (5 bases). Germline CDR1 is DFQATT and CDR2 is SNEGSKA (reference sequence). The V end was cut by 3 bases, the J end by 9 bases, with 12 bases between. The CDR3 runs 12 residues. The CDR3, as DNA: TGCAGTGCTAGCCCAGGTCAGGGGCCCCAGCATTTT. Translation: CSASPGQGPQHF.